Below are 5 T cell receptor beta chains sequenced from a single sample in a study of OX40 agonist ivuxolimab in advanced cancers. The method was immunoSEQ multiplex PCR; TCRdb's version includes in-frame clones alone and lacks a portion of them. The data hold tens of thousands of clones, with just under 90% observed a single time. The sequencing here drew on CD4+ or CD8+ T cells sorted from blood, taken in a trial of the OX40 agonist ivuxolimab. These TCRs come from an adult with an advanced solid tumor such as melanoma, head and neck, liver or kidney cancer.

The chain joins TRBV6-5 to TRBJ2-3; 8 bases map to TRBD2. Germline CDR1 reads MNHEY; CDR2 reads SVGAGI. J was trimmed by 10 bases and V by 6 bases; bases with no gene match: 6. CDR3 length equals 12 residues. The CDR3 nucleotides are TGTGCCAGCAGCTCAGGACTAGCCGCGCAGTATTTT. Protein sequence: CASSSGLAAQYF.

This clone was detected once. The chain recombines TRBV5-6 with TRBJ2-7; 13 positions agree with TRBD2. This CDR3 is 16 amino acids long. Per the germline V gene, CDR1 is SGHDT and CDR2 is YYEEEE. The V gene end was trimmed by 4 bases and the J gene end by 0 bases; junction bases not matched to a gene: 4. The CDR3 loop is CASSQGLAGFSYEQYF. The DNA of the CDR3 is TGTGCCAGCAGCCAGGGACTAGCGGGATTCTCCTACGAGCAGTACTTC.

This clone has just a few counts. The V and J genes are TRBV6-1 and TRBJ2-7; unclear D gene. Trimming left V 6 bases short and J 5 bases short, with 14 bases between. Germline-derived CDR1 and CDR2 are MNHNS and SASEGT. The CDR3 length is 13 residues. The CDR3 protein is CASSDGLGHEQYF. The DNA of the CDR3 is TGTGCCAGCAGCGACGGGTTAGGCCACGAGCAGTACTTC.

This chain joins TRBV7-2 and TRBJ2-3; D not resolved. The CDR3 consists of 15 residues. Trimming took off 5 bases at V and 3 bases at J, with 15 bases between the two ends. CDR1 is SGHTA, CDR2 FQGNSA, per germline. The CDR3 nucleotides are TGTGCCAGCAGCGTGGCGCCCGTGGGAACAGATACGCAGTATTTT. Encoded protein: CASSVAPVGTDTQYF.

This chain uses TRBV7-9 with TRBJ2-1, with D possibly matching TRBD2 (5 bases). Trimming cost V 4 bases and J 8 bases, with 12 bases left between them. The germline gives CDR1 SEHNR, CDR2 FQNEAQ (reference sequence). This CDR3 is 13 amino acids long. CDR3 sequence (DNA): TGTGCCAGCAGCTCGGACTGGTCCCATGAGCAGTTCTTC. Translated, it gives CASSSDWSHEQFF.